A selection of T cell receptor beta chains follows, all from one sample in a study of technical replicates of blood from several donors. Profiled with immunoSEQ multiplex PCR; TCRdb holds only in-frame clones, not every one. The data hold more than 55,000 clones, with roughly nine tenths observed a single time. Material: T cells isolated from PBMCs. Receptors were obtained from a human donor in good health. The CDR3 runs from the conserved cysteine through the conserved F or W. D genes are given only for firm matches. The listing skips clone size in some rows; elsewhere it reads once, few, many or a size class.

v_gene: TRBV19
abundance: NA
d_gene: TRBD1
j_gene: TRBJ1-5
CDR3aa: CASRDSNQPQHF
CDR3nt: TGTGCCAGTCGGGACAGTAATCAGCCCCAGCATTTT

v_gene: TRBV25-1
abundance: NA
d_gene: TRBD2
j_gene: TRBJ2-7
CDR3aa: CASREPGLAGFEQYF
CDR3nt: TGTGCCAGCAGGGAGCCGGGACTAGCGGGATTCGAGCAGTACTTC

v_gene: TRBV4-3
abundance: NA
d_gene: NA
j_gene: TRBJ1-2
CDR3aa: CASSPSLNDGLIYGYTF
CDR3nt: TGCGCCAGCAGCCCCAGCCTTAACGATGGGCTGATCTATGGCTACACCTTC

v_gene: TRBV6-4
abundance: NA
d_gene: NA
j_gene: TRBJ2-1
CDR3aa: CASSAISGTYNEQFF
CDR3nt: TGTGCCAGCAGCGCAATTAGCGGAACCTACAATGAGCAGTTCTTC

v_gene: TRBV7-3
abundance: NA
d_gene: TRBD2
j_gene: TRBJ2-3
CDR3aa: CASSHGLAGGTDTQYF
CDR3nt: TGTGCCAGCAGCCACGGACTAGCGGGAGGGACAGATACGCAGTATTTT

v_gene: TRBV29-1
abundance: once
d_gene: NA
j_gene: TRBJ2-3
CDR3aa: CSVASETTDTQYF
CDR3nt: TGCAGCGTGGCGTCGGAGACCACAGATACGCAGTATTTT

v_gene: TRBV28
abundance: NA
d_gene: TRBD1
j_gene: TRBJ1-3
CDR3aa: CASSTTGGSGNTIYF
CDR3nt: TGTGCCAGCAGTACAACAGGGGGCTCGGGAAACACCATATATTTT

v_gene: TRBV29-1
abundance: few
d_gene: NA
j_gene: TRBJ2-1
CDR3aa: CSVDVAGIGNEQFF
CDR3nt: TGCAGCGTTGATGTCGCAGGGATAGGCAATGAGCAGTTCTTC

v_gene: TRBV4-1
abundance: NA
d_gene: NA
j_gene: TRBJ2-1
CDR3aa: CASSQDRGQGYNEQFF
CDR3nt: TGCGCCAGCAGCCAAGATCGTGGGCAGGGGTACAATGAGCAGTTCTTC

v_gene: TRBV28
abundance: NA
d_gene: NA
j_gene: TRBJ2-1
CDR3aa: CAITTETYNEQFF
CDR3nt: TGTGCCATTACGACAGAGACCTACAATGAGCAGTTCTTC

v_gene: TRBV11-3
abundance: NA
d_gene: NA
j_gene: TRBJ2-5
CDR3aa: CASSLGPGAGGETQYF
CDR3nt: TGTGCCAGCAGCTTAGGCCCCGGCGCGGGTGGGGAGACCCAGTACTTC

v_gene: TRBV19
abundance: NA
d_gene: NA
j_gene: TRBJ1-2
CDR3aa: CASSILAGADYGYTF
CDR3nt: TGTGCCAGTAGTATCCTCGCAGGGGCGGATTATGGCTACACCTTC

v_gene: TRBV7-6
abundance: once
d_gene: NA
j_gene: TRBJ1-1
CDR3aa: CASSLGDGQNTEAFF
CDR3nt: TGTGCCAGCAGCTTAGGAGATGGGCAGAACACTGAAGCTTTCTTT

v_gene: TRBV6-5
abundance: NA
d_gene: NA
j_gene: TRBJ2-5
CDR3aa: CASSLLLRGETQYF
CDR3nt: TGTGCCAGCAGTCTACTCCTCAGGGGAGAGACCCAGTACTTC

v_gene: TRBV28
abundance: NA
d_gene: NA
j_gene: TRBJ1-2
CDR3aa: CASSYQGWVYGYTF
CDR3nt: TGTGCCAGCAGTTACCAGGGGTGGGTCTATGGCTACACCTTC

v_gene: TRBV6-1
abundance: NA
d_gene: NA
j_gene: TRBJ1-5
CDR3aa: CASSEQGGSNQPQHF
CDR3nt: TGTGCCAGCAGTGAACAGGGAGGTAGCAATCAGCCCCAGCATTTT

v_gene: TRBV29-1
abundance: NA
d_gene: NA
j_gene: TRBJ2-7
CDR3aa: CSVHDYAEYF
CDR3nt: TGCAGCGTTCATGATTACGCGGAGTACTTC

v_gene: TRBV7-3
abundance: NA
d_gene: NA
j_gene: TRBJ1-1
CDR3aa: CASKQSIYTEAFF
CDR3nt: TGTGCCAGCAAACAGTCAATCTACACTGAAGCTTTCTTT

v_gene: TRBV14
abundance: NA
d_gene: NA
j_gene: TRBJ1-1
CDR3aa: CASTPPGTLNTEAFF
CDR3nt: TGTGCCAGCACCCCGCCAGGGACATTGAACACTGAAGCTTTCTTT

v_gene: TRBV28
abundance: NA
d_gene: NA
j_gene: TRBJ1-3
CDR3aa: CASSIAGRNTIYF
CDR3nt: TGTGCCAGCAGCATTGCAGGGAGAAACACCATATATTTT

v_gene: TRBV19
abundance: NA
d_gene: TRBD2
j_gene: TRBJ2-1
CDR3aa: CASSNKASGDTEQFF
CDR3nt: TGTGCCAGTAGTAATAAGGCTAGCGGGGATACTGAGCAGTTCTTC

v_gene: TRBV7-3
abundance: NA
d_gene: TRBD1
j_gene: TRBJ1-1
CDR3aa: CASSIGQGGSDTEAFF
CDR3nt: TGTGCCAGCAGTATAGGACAGGGAGGGTCGGACACTGAAGCTTTCTTT

v_gene: TRBV7-9
abundance: NA
d_gene: NA
j_gene: TRBJ1-5
CDR3aa: CASSLGVGNQPQHF
CDR3nt: TGTGCCAGCAGCTTAGGAGTTGGCAATCAGCCCCAGCATTTT

v_gene: TRBV11-2
abundance: NA
d_gene: NA
j_gene: TRBJ2-3
CDR3aa: CASSLDNGSTDTQYF
CDR3nt: TGTGCCAGCAGCTTAGATAACGGGAGCACAGATACGCAGTATTTT

v_gene: TRBV5-8
abundance: NA
d_gene: NA
j_gene: TRBJ2-3
CDR3aa: CASSFTAGGDTQYF
CDR3nt: TGTGCCAGCAGCTTTACTGCCGGTGGAGATACGCAGTATTTT

v_gene: TRBV12-5
abundance: NA
d_gene: TRBD1
j_gene: TRBJ2-5
CDR3aa: CASGWTGETQYF
CDR3nt: TGTGCTAGTGGGTGGACAGGGGAGACCCAGTACTTC

v_gene: TRBV19
abundance: NA
d_gene: TRBD1
j_gene: TRBJ1-2
CDR3aa: CASSRQNSDRGLSRGYTF
CDR3nt: TGTGCCAGTAGTCGCCAAAATTCGGACAGGGGGCTCAGTAGGGGCTACACCTTC

v_gene: TRBV2
abundance: NA
d_gene: TRBD2
j_gene: TRBJ2-1
CDR3aa: CASSSLAGSYNEQFF
CDR3nt: TGTGCCAGCAGTTCACTAGCGGGATCCTACAATGAGCAGTTCTTC

v_gene: TRBV4-2
abundance: once
d_gene: NA
j_gene: TRBJ2-6
CDR3aa: CASSQGQAGANVLTF
CDR3nt: TGTGCCAGCAGCCAAGGACAGGCTGGGGCCAACGTCCTGACTTTC

v_gene: TRBV9
abundance: NA
d_gene: NA
j_gene: TRBJ2-7
CDR3aa: CASSIDSSPTYEQYF
CDR3nt: TGTGCCAGCAGCATTGACAGTTCGCCTACCTACGAGCAGTACTTC

v_gene: TRBV7-9
abundance: NA
d_gene: TRBD1
j_gene: TRBJ1-1
CDR3aa: CASSLGTGVLEAFF
CDR3nt: TGTGCCAGCAGCCTCGGGACAGGGGTACTTGAAGCTTTCTTT

v_gene: TRBV7-2
abundance: NA
d_gene: TRBD1
j_gene: TRBJ2-2
CDR3aa: CASSSLRGPNTGELFF
CDR3nt: TGTGCCAGCAGCTCCCTCAGGGGGCCTAACACCGGGGAGCTGTTTTTT

v_gene: TRBV6-5
abundance: once
d_gene: NA
j_gene: TRBJ2-2
CDR3aa: CASRGAGTGELFF
CDR3nt: TGTGCCAGCAGGGGGGCAGGAACCGGGGAGCTGTTTTTT

v_gene: TRBV21-1
abundance: NA
d_gene: NA
j_gene: TRBJ1-5
CDR3aa: CASSLQGASQPQHF
CDR3nt: TGTGCCAGCAGCCTACAGGGGGCAAGTCAGCCCCAGCATTTT

v_gene: TRBV5-5
abundance: NA
d_gene: TRBD1
j_gene: TRBJ2-1
CDR3aa: CASSLADRVQQFF
CDR3nt: TGTGCCAGCAGCTTGGCGGACAGGGTGCAGCAGTTCTTC

v_gene: TRBV9
abundance: NA
d_gene: TRBD2
j_gene: TRBJ2-7
CDR3aa: CASSETGTSGRQQYF
CDR3nt: TGTGCCAGCAGCGAGACCGGGACTAGCGGGAGACAGCAGTACTTC

v_gene: TRBV2
abundance: NA
d_gene: NA
j_gene: TRBJ2-7
CDR3aa: CASSVEVLGEQYF
CDR3nt: TGTGCCAGCAGTGTGGAGGTTCTCGGCGAGCAGTACTTC

v_gene: TRBV5-1
abundance: NA
d_gene: NA
j_gene: TRBJ2-3
CDR3aa: CASSPGTSTDTQYF
CDR3nt: TGCGCCAGCAGCCCCGGGACAAGCACAGATACGCAGTATTTT

v_gene: TRBV5-1
abundance: NA
d_gene: TRBD2
j_gene: TRBJ2-2
CDR3aa: CASSHTPLAVTGELFF
CDR3nt: TGCGCCAGCAGCCACACCCCACTAGCGGTCACCGGGGAGCTGTTTTTT

v_gene: TRBV14
abundance: NA
d_gene: TRBD2
j_gene: TRBJ2-7
CDR3aa: CASSQAAGVGEQYF
CDR3nt: TGTGCCAGCAGCCAAGCAGCGGGAGTTGGCGAGCAGTACTTC

v_gene: TRBV11-3
abundance: once
d_gene: TRBD2
j_gene: TRBJ2-7
CDR3aa: CASSSQSGTSGKGAYEQYF
CDR3nt: TGTGCCAGCAGCTCGCAATCCGGGACTAGCGGTAAAGGGGCCTACGAGCAGTACTTC

v_gene: TRBV27
abundance: NA
d_gene: TRBD1
j_gene: TRBJ2-1
CDR3aa: CASNIGPGQPYNEQFF
CDR3nt: TGTGCCAGCAACATCGGACCGGGACAGCCCTACAATGAGCAGTTCTTC

v_gene: TRBV29-1
abundance: NA
d_gene: TRBD1
j_gene: TRBJ1-5
CDR3aa: CSVEDLAGGQPQHF
CDR3nt: TGCAGCGTTGAAGATCTAGCAGGGGGCCAGCCCCAGCATTTT

v_gene: TRBV4-1
abundance: NA
d_gene: TRBD1
j_gene: TRBJ2-3
CDR3aa: CASSQDSGQGGTDTQYF
CDR3nt: TGCGCCAGCAGCCAAGATTCGGGACAGGGGGGCACAGATACGCAGTATTTT

v_gene: TRBV7-3
abundance: NA
d_gene: NA
j_gene: TRBJ2-7
CDR3aa: CASSLNPGGDREQYF
CDR3nt: TGTGCCAGCAGCTTAAACCCCGGAGGGGATCGCGAGCAGTACTTC

v_gene: TRBV10-3
abundance: once
d_gene: NA
j_gene: TRBJ2-2
CDR3aa: CAIRLTEVLGGELFF
CDR3nt: TGTGCCATCAGGCTGACAGAAGTTTTAGGTGGGGAGCTGTTTTTT

v_gene: TRBV28
abundance: NA
d_gene: NA
j_gene: TRBJ2-3
CDR3aa: CASRETTSPSATQYF
CDR3nt: TGTGCCAGCAGAGAAACGACTTCTCCTTCAGCTACGCAGTATTTT

v_gene: TRBV28
abundance: NA
d_gene: TRBD1
j_gene: TRBJ1-5
CDR3aa: CASSLGQVSNQPQHF
CDR3nt: TGTGCCAGCAGCCTAGGACAGGTGAGCAATCAGCCCCAGCATTTT

v_gene: TRBV6-1
abundance: NA
d_gene: TRBD1
j_gene: TRBJ1-5
CDR3aa: CASSERQGAVLQPQHF
CDR3nt: TGTGCCAGCAGTGAAAGACAGGGGGCGGTACTCCAGCCCCAGCATTTT

v_gene: TRBV4-3
abundance: NA
d_gene: NA
j_gene: TRBJ1-3
CDR3aa: CASSQETPGTGNTIYF
CDR3nt: TGCGCCAGCAGCCAAGAGACACCAGGGACTGGAAACACCATATATTTT

v_gene: TRBV11-2
abundance: NA
d_gene: NA
j_gene: TRBJ2-2
CDR3aa: CASSLVRGSLNTGELFF
CDR3nt: TGTGCCAGCAGCTTAGTACGAGGGAGCCTGAACACCGGGGAGCTGTTTTTT

v_gene: TRBV4-3
abundance: NA
d_gene: TRBD1
j_gene: TRBJ2-2
CDR3aa: CASSPLRTGAGELFF
CDR3nt: TGCGCCAGCAGCCCCCTGAGGACAGGGGCCGGGGAGCTGTTTTTT

v_gene: TRBV29-1
abundance: NA
d_gene: TRBD2
j_gene: TRBJ2-3
CDR3aa: CSVGRLAGGADTQYF
CDR3nt: TGCAGCGTTGGACGGCTAGCGGGAGGGGCAGATACGCAGTATTTT

v_gene: TRBV25-1
abundance: NA
d_gene: NA
j_gene: TRBJ1-4
CDR3aa: CASRYSTNEKLFF
CDR3nt: TGTGCCAGCAGGTATTCAACTAATGAAAAACTGTTTTTT

v_gene: TRBV5-6
abundance: NA
d_gene: NA
j_gene: TRBJ1-5
CDR3aa: CASSLDSGDQPQHF
CDR3nt: TGTGCCAGCAGCTTGGATAGTGGAGATCAGCCCCAGCATTTT

v_gene: TRBV27
abundance: NA
d_gene: TRBD1
j_gene: TRBJ2-4
CDR3aa: CASSPGQGNIQYF
CDR3nt: TGTGCCAGCAGTCCTGGACAGGGGAACATTCAGTACTTC

v_gene: TRBV29-1
abundance: NA
d_gene: TRBD2
j_gene: TRBJ2-3
CDR3aa: CSVPGGPGPDTQYF
CDR3nt: TGCAGCGTTCCGGGAGGGCCGGGCCCAGATACGCAGTATTTT

v_gene: TRBV4-2
abundance: NA
d_gene: NA
j_gene: TRBJ1-1
CDR3aa: CASSQDLGLNTEAFF
CDR3nt: TGTGCCAGCAGCCAAGATTTGGGCTTGAACACTGAAGCTTTCTTT

v_gene: TRBV27
abundance: NA
d_gene: NA
j_gene: TRBJ2-7
CDR3aa: CASSSGWSYEQYF
CDR3nt: TGTGCCAGCAGTTCAGGGTGGTCCTACGAGCAGTACTTC

v_gene: TRBV19
abundance: NA
d_gene: NA
j_gene: TRBJ1-5
CDR3aa: CASTLISGNQPQHF
CDR3nt: TGTGCCAGTACCCTGATTAGCGGCAATCAGCCCCAGCATTTT